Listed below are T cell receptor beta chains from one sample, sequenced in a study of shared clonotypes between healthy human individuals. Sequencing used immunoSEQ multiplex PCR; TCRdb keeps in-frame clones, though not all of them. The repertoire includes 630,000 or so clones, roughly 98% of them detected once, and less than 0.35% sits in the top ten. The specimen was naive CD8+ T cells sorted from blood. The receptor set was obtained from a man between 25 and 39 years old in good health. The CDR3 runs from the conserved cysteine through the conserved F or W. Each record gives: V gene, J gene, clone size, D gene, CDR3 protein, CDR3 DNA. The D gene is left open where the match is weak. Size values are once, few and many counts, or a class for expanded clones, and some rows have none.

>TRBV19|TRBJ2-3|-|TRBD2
CASSPGLAESSTDTQYF
TGTGCCAGTAGTCCCGGACTAGCGGAATCTAGCACAGATACGCAGTATTTT
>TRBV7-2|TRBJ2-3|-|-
CASSPRPGTDTQYF
TGTGCCAGCAGCCCGAGGCCTGGGACAGATACGCAGTATTTT
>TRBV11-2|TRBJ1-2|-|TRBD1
CASSSIKSGQGRNGYTF
TGTGCCAGCAGCTCTATAAAATCGGGACAGGGTAGGAATGGCTACACCTTC
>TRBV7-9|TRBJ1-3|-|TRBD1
CASSFVDRARGNTIYF
TGTGCCAGCAGCTTTGTCGACAGGGCCCGTGGAAACACCATATATTTT
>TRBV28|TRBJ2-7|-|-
CASGLYEQYF
TGTGCCAGCGGACTCTACGAGCAGTACTTC
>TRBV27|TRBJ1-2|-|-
CASMDLSQGSNYGYTF
TGTGCCAGCATGGATCTATCACAGGGATCTAACTATGGCTACACCTTC
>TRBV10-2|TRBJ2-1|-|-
CASTIYNEQFF
TGCGCCAGCACAATCTACAATGAGCAGTTCTTC
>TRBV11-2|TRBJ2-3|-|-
CASSFTGTTDTQYF
TGTGCCAGCAGCTTCACAGGGACAACAGATACGCAGTATTTT
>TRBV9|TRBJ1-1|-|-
CASSPKAFF
TGTGCCAGCAGCCCTAAGGCTTTCTTT
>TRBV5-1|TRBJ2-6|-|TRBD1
CASSWPRKGKSQQGARANVLTF
TGCGCCAGCAGCTGGCCCCGAAAAGGCAAATCACAACAGGGGGCGCGAGCCAACGTCCTGACTTTC
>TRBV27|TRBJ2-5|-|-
CASSLSGQETQYF
TGTGCCAGCAGTTTATCGGGACAAGAGACCCAGTACTTC
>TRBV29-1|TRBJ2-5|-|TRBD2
CSVVGGSVRETQYF
TGCAGCGTTGTGGGCGGGAGCGTTAGGGAGACCCAGTACTTC
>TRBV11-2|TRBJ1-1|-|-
CASSSLGDVTEAFF
TGTGCCAGCAGCTCCCTGGGGGATGTGACTGAAGCTTTCTTT
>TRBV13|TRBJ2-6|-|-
CASSFPGANVLTF
TGTGCCAGCAGCTTTCCTGGGGCCAACGTCCTGACTTTC
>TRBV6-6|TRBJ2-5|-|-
CASSLNQETQYF
TGTGCCAGCAGTCTGAACCAAGAGACCCAGTACTTC
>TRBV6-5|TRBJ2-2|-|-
CASTIGTGELFF
TGTGCCAGCACTATCGGGACCGGGGAGCTGTTTTTT
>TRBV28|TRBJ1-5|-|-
CASSLTGNQPQHF
TGTGCCAGCAGTTTAACAGGGAATCAGCCCCAGCATTTT
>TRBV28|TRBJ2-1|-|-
CASSLGATKYNEQFF
TGTGCCAGCAGTCTCGGGGCTACCAAATACAATGAGCAGTTCTTC
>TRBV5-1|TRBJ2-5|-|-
CASSLFLEETQYF
TGCGCCAGCAGCTTGTTCCTTGAGGAGACCCAGTACTTC
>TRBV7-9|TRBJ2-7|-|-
CASSSGVSRAYEQYF
TGTGCCAGCAGCTCGGGTGTAAGCCGAGCCTACGAGCAGTACTTC
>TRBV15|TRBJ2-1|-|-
CATSGVGPDNEQFF
TGTGCCACCAGCGGGGTGGGGCCGGACAATGAGCAGTTCTTC
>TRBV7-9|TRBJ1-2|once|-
CASSLAGQFYGYTF
TGTGCCAGCAGCTTGGCTGGACAGTTCTATGGCTACACCTTC
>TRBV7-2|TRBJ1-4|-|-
CASSSSLFTNEKLFF
TGTGCCAGCAGCAGTTCATTGTTCACTAATGAAAAACTGTTTTTT
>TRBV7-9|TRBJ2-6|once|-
CASSLDGGSGANVLTF
TGTGCCAGCAGCTTGGACGGGGGCTCTGGGGCCAACGTCCTGACTTTC
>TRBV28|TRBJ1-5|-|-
CASSPQGIGQPQHF
TGTGCCAGCAGTCCTCAGGGGATTGGGCAGCCCCAGCATTTT
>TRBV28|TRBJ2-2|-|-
CASRLRGGELFF
TGTGCCAGCAGACTTAGGGGCGGGGAGCTGTTTTTT
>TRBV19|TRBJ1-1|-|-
CATYHGGSRTEAFF
TGTGCCACCTACCACGGGGGGTCGAGGACTGAAGCTTTCTTT
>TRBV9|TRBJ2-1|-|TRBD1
CASSVGQGVNEQFF
TGTGCCAGCAGCGTAGGACAGGGGGTAAATGAGCAGTTCTTC
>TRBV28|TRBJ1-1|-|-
CASSLSGKLNTEAFF
TGTGCCAGCAGTTTAAGTGGTAAGCTGAACACTGAAGCTTTCTTT
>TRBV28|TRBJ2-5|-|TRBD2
CASIPRGEETQYF
TGTGCCAGCATTCCCCGGGGGGAAGAGACCCAGTACTTC
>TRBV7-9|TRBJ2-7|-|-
CASSLEGIPYEQYF
TGTGCCAGCAGCTTAGAGGGGATACCTTACGAGCAGTACTTC
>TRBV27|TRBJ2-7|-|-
CASSSRDSTGEQYF
TGTGCCAGCAGTTCCCGAGACAGTACGGGGGAGCAGTACTTC
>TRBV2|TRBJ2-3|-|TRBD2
CASSGLAGGIWGTDTQYF
TGTGCCAGCAGTGGACTAGCGGGAGGAATCTGGGGCACAGATACGCAGTATTTT
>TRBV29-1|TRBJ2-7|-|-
CSVELASSYEQYF
TGCAGCGTTGAACTAGCATCCTCCTACGAGCAGTACTTC
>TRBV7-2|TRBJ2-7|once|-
CASSPFQGPKAYEQYF
TGTGCCAGCAGCCCCTTTCAAGGCCCCAAGGCCTACGAGCAGTACTTC
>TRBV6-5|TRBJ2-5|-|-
CASTTLGGYGTQYF
TGTGCCAGCACCACACTCGGGGGTTACGGGACCCAGTACTTC
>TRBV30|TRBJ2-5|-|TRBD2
CAWNPGTSSTQYF
TGTGCCTGGAACCCCGGGACTAGCAGTACCCAGTACTTC
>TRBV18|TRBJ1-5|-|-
CASSPINRAVGPQHF
TGTGCCAGCTCACCCATTAACAGGGCCGTTGGGCCCCAGCATTTT
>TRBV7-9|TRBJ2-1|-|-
CASSTKGGGAYNEQFF
TGTGCCAGCAGCACAAAGGGCGGGGGCGCCTACAATGAGCAGTTCTTC
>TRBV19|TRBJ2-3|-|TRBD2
CASRLAGALRDTDTQYF
TGTGCCAGTAGACTAGCGGGAGCGCTCCGGGACACAGATACGCAGTATTTT
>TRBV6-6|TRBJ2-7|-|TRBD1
CASSPDRGPYEQYF
TGTGCCAGCAGTCCCGACAGGGGGCCCTACGAGCAGTACTTC
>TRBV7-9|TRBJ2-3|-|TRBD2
CASSLETSGSNAQYF
TGTGCCAGCAGCTTAGAGACTAGCGGGAGTAACGCGCAGTATTTT